The sequence of this T cell receptor beta chain was determined in a study of cytomegalovirus exposure and HLA in healthy donors. Primers: 60 Vbeta forward and 13 Jbeta reverse. Repertoires were generated with immunoSEQ multiplex PCR, while TCRdb's copy carries only in-frame clones and drops some. The table shows 150,000 or so clones, with approximately 83% occurring only once. There are 15 residues in the CDR3. The germline CDR1 and CDR2 sequences are SGHAT and FQNNGV. Trimming cost V 3 bases and J 2 bases; bases outside gene matches: 4. Material for sequencing was PBMCs. The origin of this receptor is a male donor in good health and CMV-seronegative. The chain combines TRBV11-2 with TRBJ2-1; TRBD2 aligns across 7 bases. DNA of the CDR3: TGTGCCAGCAGCTTGCGGGAGCCCCCCTACAATGAGCAGTTCTTC. It is translated as CASSLREPPYNEQFF. The complete variable domain, with remaining parts taken from reference TRBV11-2 and TRBJ2-1, reads EAGVAQSPRYKIIEKRQSVAFWCNPISGHATLYWYQQILGQGPKLLIQFQNNGVVDDSQLPKDRFSAERLKGVDSTLKIQPAKLEDSAVYLCASSLREPPYNEQFFGPGTRLTVL.